The 17 T cell receptor beta chains presented below share a single source sample, sequenced in a study of T cell responses to AZD1222 COVID-19 vaccine. The method was immunoSEQ multiplex PCR; TCRdb's version includes in-frame clones alone and lacks a portion of them. The top ten hold roughly 6.9% of the sample, which has 150,000 to 180,000 clones, 88% seen once. The sequenced sample was peripheral blood, obtained after recovery from COVID-19. These receptors originate from an adult who had recovered from COVID-19.

The chain combines TRBV7-2 with TRBJ2-2; D gene ambiguous. V was pared by 2 bases and J by 7 bases, with 5 bases between. Germline V gene lookup returns CDR1 SGHTA and CDR2 FQGNSA. The CDR3 totals 12 residues. CDR3: CASSLNSGELFF. Written as DNA, the CDR3 is TGTGCCAGCAGCTTAAATAGCGGGGAGCTGTTTTTT.

V gene TRBV7-3 combines with J gene TRBJ1-1; D remains unclear. The CDR3 has 15 amino acids. V was clipped by 0 bases and J by 0 bases, with 8 bases between them. CDR1 is SGHTA, CDR2 FQGTGA, per germline. CDR3 residues: CASSLTRLLNTEAFF. As DNA, the CDR3 is TGTGCCAGCAGCTTAACTAGACTGCTGAACACTGAAGCTTTCTTT.

V and J are TRBV28 and TRBJ2-5, with D unclear. V lost 3 bases, J lost 2 bases, and 10 bases lay in between. The CDR3 sequence is 14 residues long. Germline CDR1 reads MDHEN; CDR2 reads SYDVKM. CDR3 sequence (DNA): TGTGCCAGCAGTTTGCGATCCGGACAAGAGACCCAGTACTTC. Encoded protein: CASSLRSGQETQYF.

The chain combines TRBV20-1 with TRBJ2-7; D possibly matches TRBD1 or TRBD2 (5 bases each). The germline V gene encodes CDR1 DFQATT and CDR2 SNEGSKA (reference sequence). V was cut by 7 bases and J by 5 bases, with 9 bases left in between. The CDR3 consists of 10 residues. The CDR3 sequence: CSGGVDEQYF. The CDR3 bases are TGCAGTGGAGGGGTCGACGAGCAGTACTTC.

This clone was detected only a few times. The rearrangement uses TRBV10-1 and TRBJ1-1; possibly TRBD1 for D (5 bases). Germline CDR1 is WNHNN and CDR2 is SYGVQD (reference sequence). This CDR3 region has 12 residues. V was cut by 5 bases and J by 1 base, with 5 bases left in between. The CDR3 is CASSQGNTEAFF. DNA of the CDR3: TGCGCCAGCAGTCAGGGGAACACTGAAGCTTTCTTT.

This chain uses TRBV6-5 with TRBJ2-7; D remains unclear. Germline V gene data show CDR1 as MNHEY and CDR2 as SVGAGI. Trimming removed 6 bases from V and 3 bases from J, with 12 bases in between. CDR3 length: 13 residues. CDR3 sequence: CASRPGQLYEQYF. The CDR3 DNA sequence: TGTGCCAGCAGGCCCGGGCAGCTCTACGAGCAGTACTTC.

The chain links TRBV7-2 to TRBJ2-7; D perhaps matches TRBD1 (6 bases). Germline lookup yields CDR1 SGHTA and CDR2 FQGNSA. The CDR3 length is 13 residues. Trimming took 5 bases from V and 3 from J, leaving 11 bases between them. CDR3 region: CASSRDTLYEQYF. The CDR3 DNA follows: TGTGCCAGCAGCCGGGACACCCTCTACGAGCAGTACTTC. The full variable domain, in which reference TRBV7-2 and TRBJ2-7 provide the parts outside the CDR3, is GAGVSQSPSNKVTEKGKDVELRCDPISGHTALYWYRQSLGQGLEFLIYFQGNSAPDKSGLPSDRFSAERTGGSVSTLTIQRTQQEDSAVYLCASSRDTLYEQYFGPGTRLTVT.

This chain joins TRBV14 and TRBJ2-5; perhaps TRBD1 as D (5 bases). The length of the CDR3 is 14 residues. Germline values: CDR1 SGHDN, CDR2 FVKESK. Deletions cut 8 bases from V and 3 bases from J, with 16 bases between. Here the CDR3 DNA reads TGTGCCAGCGCCTGGGCTGGGGCGGAAGAGACCCAGTACTTC. Protein sequence: CASAWAGAEETQYF.

This chain connects TRBV2 to TRBJ2-7; D gene unclear. In germline, CDR1 is SNHLY, CDR2 FYNNEI. CDR3 length: 16 residues. V dropped 2 bases and J dropped 2 bases, with 16 bases sitting between them. The CDR3 DNA is TGTGCCAGCAGTGAACCCGACCAAACAAGGCCCTACGAGCAGTACTTC. Translation: CASSEPDQTRPYEQYF.

With regard to this clone: Other DNA sequences in the sample encode the same CDR3. The V and J genes are TRBV27 and TRBJ2-4; TRBD2 matches at 7 bases. The CDR3 runs to 14 residues. V gave up 8 bases and J gave up 2 bases; unmatched junction bases: 6. In germline, CDR1 is MNHEY, CDR2 SMNVEV (reference sequence). DNA for the CDR3: TGTGCCAGCTCCGGGGGAGGGCCCAAAAACATTCAGTACTTC. This codes for CASSGGGPKNIQYF.

The chain uses TRBV28 and TRBJ2-7; 10 positions agree with TRBD2. With 8 bases clipped from V and 5 bases from J, the junction kept 9 bases outside the gene matches. The CDR3 sequence is 14 residues long. Per germline, CDR1 MDHEN and CDR2 SYDVKM. The CDR3 sequence is CASWGEREGDEQYF. In nucleotides, the CDR3 is TGTGCCAGCTGGGGGGAGCGGGAGGGGGACGAGCAGTACTTC.

Only one count was recorded for this clone. The chain recombines TRBV5-6 with TRBJ2-5; 7 bases are a match to TRBD1. This CDR3 is built from 14 residues. Germline assignment: CDR1 SGHDT and CDR2 YYEEEE. V lost 3 bases and J lost 4; bases outside the gene matches: 6. The CDR3 bases are TGTGCCAGCAGCTCTGACAGGGAAGGAGAGACCCAGTACTTC. Its protein is CASSSDREGETQYF.

This clone has only a few counts. This sequence joins TRBV5-1 and TRBJ2-7; unclear D gene. With 5 bases removed from V and 7 bases from J, the gap between germline ends came to 10 bases. The CDR3 length is 11 residues. Germline V CDR1 and CDR2: SGHRS, YFSETQ. The DNA for the CDR3 is TGCGCCAGCAGACTCGGACGGGAGCAGTACTTC. Translating it yields CASRLGREQYF.

The rearrangement joins TRBV6-2 or TRBV6-3 to TRBJ2-3; 7 nucleotides line up with TRBD1. The CDR3 consists of 15 residues. Germline lookup yields CDR1 MNHEY and CDR2 SVGEGT. V dropped 3 bases and J dropped 2; count of bases not matched to a gene: 5. The CDR3 region is CASSYSQGVTDTQYF. The DNA for the CDR3 is TGTGCCAGCAGTTATAGTCAGGGGGTCACAGATACGCAGTATTTT.

The rearrangement links TRBV10-2 to TRBJ2-7; D call uncertain. V lost 5 bases to trimming and J lost 1 base, with 21 bases between them. Per the germline V gene, CDR1 is WSHSY and CDR2 is SAAADI. The CDR3 length is 17 residues. The CDR3 sequence is CASSSFIPGPLSYEQYF. The CDR3 nucleotides read TGCGCCAGCAGTTCTTTCATACCGGGTCCCCTTTCCTACGAGCAGTACTTC.

The chain links TRBV7-6 to TRBJ1-2, with D possibly TRBD1 on 5 matching bases. Germline CDR1 and CDR2: SGHVS and FNYEAQ. Trimming stripped 4 bases from V and 3 bases from J, with 15 bases between. The CDR3 runs to 15 residues. The chain's CDR3 is CASSSSVQGDYGYTF. Written as DNA, the CDR3 is TGTGCCAGCAGCTCCTCTGTCCAGGGAGACTATGGCTACACCTTC.

V and J are TRBV19 and TRBJ2-1, with 7 bases fitting TRBD2. V shed 6 bases and J 1 base; nucleotides not matched to a gene: 6. Germline CDR1 LNHDA, CDR2 SQIVND (reference sequence). The CDR3 spans 15 residues. CDR3: CASSSIGGSYNEQFF. The CDR3 DNA reads as TGTGCCAGTAGCTCGATCGGGGGGTCCTACAATGAGCAGTTCTTC.